This TCR beta chain was retrieved from a study of T-cell memory formation after mild COVID-19. Study context: Largely, the TCR clusters proved donor specific.

Trimming stripped 5 bases from V and 4 bases from J, with 11 bases between. The CDR3 has 13 amino acids. Germline values: CDR1 SEHNR, CDR2 FQNEAQ (reference sequence). One entry per CDR3 protein results from TCRdb running MiXCR on the 5' RACE reads. This table holds about 200,000 distinct CDR3 sequences, about a sixth found once. This clonotype was seen a handful of times. Antigen specificity is unknown. General study points: CD4+ bias marked clones expanding day 15 to 37, unlike balanced contracting clones. CD4+ contracting clones were mainly CM and EM; CD8+ ones, EMRA.

The chain carries TRBV7-9 and TRBJ1-1; no definite D call. The TCR was taken from an adult woman who had mild COVID-19 (a few samples of this study predate the infection). Cell type and time point are not known. What was sequenced was PBMCs or a T cell subset sorted from them (not recorded which). CDR3 amino acids: CASSTSRATEAFF. In DNA, the CDR3 is TGTGCCAGCAGCACCTCGAGGGCCACTGAAGCTTTCTTT.